This passage covers 5 T cell receptor beta chains from one sample sequenced in a study of OX40 agonist ivuxolimab in advanced cancers. Sequencing used immunoSEQ multiplex PCR; TCRdb keeps in-frame clones, though not all of them. The data hold about 84,000 clones, with 75% to 90% observed a single time. The sample was CD4+ or CD8+ T cells sorted from blood, taken in a trial of the OX40 agonist ivuxolimab. These receptors were collected from an adult with an advanced solid tumor such as melanoma, head and neck, liver or kidney cancer.

This chain uses TRBV27 with TRBJ1-2; 9 nucleotides align to TRBD1. The CDR3 is 16 amino acids. Germline V lookup: CDR1 MNHEY, CDR2 SMNVEV (reference sequence). J was trimmed by 7 bases and V by 3 bases; bases with no gene match: 12. CDR3 protein: CASSLTTQGAKGGYTF. The CDR3, as DNA: TGTGCCAGCAGTTTGACCACACAGGGGGCGAAGGGTGGCTACACCTTC.

The chain employs TRBV4-2 and TRBJ2-2, with D hard to call. This CDR3 comprises 17 residues. Between the trimmed V and J ends, which lost 0 bases and 1 base, there was a span of 12 bases. Germline V gene sequence: CDR1 LGHNA, CDR2 YNFKEQ. CDR3 sequence (DNA): TGTGCCAGCAGCCAAGATGGGCAGTCCGGGAACACCGGGGAGCTGTTTTTT. This gives the protein CASSQDGQSGNTGELFF.

The rearrangement uses TRBV7-2 and TRBJ1-2; D ambiguous. The CDR3 consists of 14 residues. The V gene's germline CDR1 is SGHTA and CDR2 FQGNSA. V was trimmed by 1 base and J by 1 base, leaving 7 bases between them. The CDR3 DNA is TGTGCCAGCAGCTTAGACAGTAATAACTATGGCTACACCTTC. As protein: CASSLDSNNYGYTF.

The chain carries TRBV5-4 and TRBJ1-4, with 7 bases matching TRBD1. This CDR3 is 14 amino acids long. The ends lost 4 bases at V and 6 bases at J; junction bases unmatched: 6. Germline assignment: CDR1 SGHNT and CDR2 YYREEE (reference sequence). The CDR3 protein is CASSQRDSHEKLFF. CDR3 nucleotide sequence: TGTGCCAGCAGCCAAAGGGACAGCCATGAAAAACTGTTTTTT.

The rearrangement uses TRBV7-2 and TRBJ1-1; D might be TRBD1 (5 bases). The CDR3 has 14 residues. V was pared by 1 base and J by 2 bases, with 8 bases between. Germline lookup yields CDR1 SGHTA and CDR2 FQGNSA. The CDR3 coding sequence is TGTGCCAGCAGCTTAGGACAGAAAAACACTGAAGCTTTCTTT. It translates to CASSLGQKNTEAFF.